These 13 T cell receptor beta chains originate from one sample sequenced in a study of T cells after yellow fever vaccination. MiXCR, run by TCRdb on the 5' RACE reads, gives a single entry per CDR3 protein. Of approximately 150,000 distinct CDR3 sequences in the sample, 7.7% were seen once. The material sequenced was CD4+ T cells sorted from PBMCs, taken 5 days after the yellow fever booster vaccination. These receptors all come from a young man who received the YFV17D yellow fever vaccine.

In its sample, this clonotype was seen many times. The chain recombines TRBV20-1 with TRBJ2-7, with 9 bases identical to TRBD2. V lost 2 bases and J lost 5; bases outside the gene matches: 10. The germline CDR1 and CDR2 sequences are DFQATT and SNEGSKA (reference sequence). The CDR3 contains 15 residues. The CDR3 DNA is TGCAGTGCTAGACCACCGGGACTAGCCAGCCACGAGCAGTACTTC. Its translation: CSARPPGLASHEQYF.

This clonotype was recorded a few times. The chain joins TRBV2 to TRBJ2-1, with 11 bases fitting TRBD2. The CDR3 has 15 amino acids. Germline V gives CDR1 SNHLY, CDR2 FYNNEI. V lost 5 bases to trimming and J lost 7 bases; unmatched junction nucleotides: 7. DNA of the CDR3: TGTGCCAGCAGTTCTCTAGCGGGAGGTAGTAATGAGCAGTTCTTC. Protein: CASSSLAGGSNEQFF.

This clonotype was seen many times. The chain links TRBV7-9 to TRBJ2-7; possibly TRBD1 for D (5 bases). This CDR3 has 12 residues. Germline CDR1 and CDR2: SEHNR and FQNEAQ (reference sequence). Trimming pared 8 bases from V and 7 bases from J, leaving 15 bases between. CDR3 sequence (DNA): TGTGCCAGCGCCTACACTTCAGGGGAGCAGTACTTC. Its translation is CASAYTSGEQYF.

This clonotype showed up many times. The V call is TRBV6-5, the J call TRBJ2-7; 11 nucleotides align to TRBD2. Germline assignment: CDR1 MNHEY and CDR2 SVGAGI. This CDR3 region has 17 residues. V lost 0 bases, J lost 1 base, and 5 bases stayed unmatched. The CDR3 sequence: CASSYSPGTSGSYEQYF. CDR3 sequence (DNA): TGTGCCAGCAGTTACTCGCCTGGGACTAGCGGTTCCTACGAGCAGTACTTC.

There are many counts of this clonotype. The V gene is TRBV18, the J gene TRBJ2-5; weak D call: TRBD2 (5 bases). CDR3 size: 13 residues. The germline V gene encodes CDR1 KGHSH and CDR2 LQKENI. Trimming cost V 4 bases and J 3 bases, with 9 bases left between them. The CDR3 loop reads CASSQGLKETQYF. The CDR3 region has the DNA TGTGCCAGCTCACAAGGACTTAAAGAGACCCAGTACTTC.

This clonotype was detected many times. The rearrangement uses TRBV6-5 and TRBJ2-1, with D perhaps matching TRBD2 (5 bases). The V and J ends lost 7 bases and 8 bases respectively, with 9 bases between them. CDR1 is MNHEY, CDR2 SVGAGI, per germline. This CDR3 is built from 11 residues. The DNA of the CDR3 is TGTGCCAGCACCTCGGGGTATGAGCAGTTCTTC. Protein: CASTSGYEQFF.

This clonotype was counted many times. The chain employs TRBV3-1 and TRBJ1-1; TRBD1 might be the D (5 bases). Germline CDR1 reads LGHDT; CDR2 reads YNNKEL (reference sequence). This CDR3 comprises 14 residues. Trimming left V 5 bases short and J 3 bases short, with 13 bases between. CDR3 DNA: TGTGCCAGCAGCACGAGGGGCGAGTACACTGAAGCTTTCTTT. This encodes CASSTRGEYTEAFF.

This clonotype was detected many times. The rearrangement uses TRBV28 and TRBJ2-4; a possible D gene is TRBD2 (6 bases). V lost 2 bases and J lost 0, with 14 bases in between. Germline CDR1 and CDR2: MDHEN and SYDVKM. This CDR3 spans 17 amino acids. CDR3 in DNA: TGTGCCAGCAGTTTAAGTGGGACTTCGTTAGCCAAAAACATTCAGTACTTC. Amino acids: CASSLSGTSLAKNIQYF.

To note about this clonotype: The junction shows a germline mismatch at one end, possibly a read error. The genes are TRBV20-1 and TRBJ2-7, with TRBD2 matching over 12 bases. CDR1 and CDR2 (germline): DFQATT, SNEGSKA (reference sequence). The CDR3 length is 17 residues. The CDR3 protein is CCAVSPGLAGDPYEQYF. CDR3 coding DNA: TGCTGTGCTGTATCCCCGGGACTAGCGGGCGATCCCTACGAGCAGTACTTC.

This clonotype was found many times. The chain couples TRBV10-2 to TRBJ2-7; a possible D gene is TRBD1 (5 bases). CDR1 WSHSY and CDR2 SAAADI come from the germline V gene. The CDR3 spans 11 residues. Trimming removed 9 bases at V and 3 bases at J, with 9 bases between. The CDR3 reads CASLQGYEQYF. In DNA form, the CDR3 reads TGCGCCAGTTTGCAGGGCTACGAGCAGTACTTC.

V is TRBV29-1 and J is TRBJ2-1; D is unresolved. The germline gives CDR1 SQVTM, CDR2 ANQGSEA. Trimming cost V 3 bases and J 8 bases, with 8 bases left between them. The CDR3 contains 11 residues. The CDR3 nucleotides read TGCAGCGTTGACTACATGTATGAGCAGTTCTTC. Translation: CSVDYMYEQFF.

On this clonotype itself: The junction departs from the called germline gene at one end, perhaps through a read error. CDR3 DNA sequence: TGCTGTGCTAGAGATAGGCGGGAATCGAACACCGGGGAGCTGTTTTTT. It translates to CCARDRRESNTGELFF. The chain combines TRBV20-1 with TRBJ2-2; tentative D call: TRBD2 (6 bases). The CDR3 runs to 16 residues. Germline V CDR1 and CDR2: DFQATT, SNEGSKA (reference sequence).

This clonotype was counted many times. The chain combines TRBV7-9 with TRBJ2-3; D remains ambiguous. Trimming took off 3 bases at V and 2 bases at J, with 6 bases between the two ends. This CDR3 comprises 13 residues. In germline, CDR1 is SEHNR, CDR2 FQNEAQ (reference sequence). The CDR3 is CASSLDATDTQYF. DNA of the CDR3: TGTGCCAGCAGCTTGGATGCCACAGATACGCAGTATTTT.